Listed below are T cell receptor beta chains from one sample, sequenced in a study of T cells after yellow fever vaccination. TCRdb called the 5' RACE reads again in MiXCR, with one record for every CDR3 protein. The sample shows about 340,000 distinct CDR3 sequences, 3% to 4.5% of them seen only once. Sequencing was performed on PBMCs, taken 5 days after the yellow fever booster vaccination. These receptors were taken from a man younger than 30 who received the YFV17D yellow fever vaccine. Both conserved end residues are part of each CDR3. The D gene is left open where the match is weak. Rows may omit the clone size; those that give it use once, few, many or a size class.

CDR3 protein: CASSLAPPTDTQYF
CDR3 DNA: TGTGCCAGCAGCTTGGCGCCACCCACAGATACGCAGTATTTT
V gene: TRBV7-6
D gene: -
J gene: TRBJ2-3
clone size: -

CDR3 protein: CSARLAEGLEEQFF
CDR3 DNA: TGCAGCGCCCGGCTAGCGGAGGGGCTAGAGGAGCAGTTCTTC
V gene: TRBV29-1
D gene: TRBD2
J gene: TRBJ2-1
clone size: many

CDR3 protein: CASSLRDKNTEAFF
CDR3 DNA: TGTGCCAGCAGTTTAAGGGATAAGAACACTGAAGCTTTCTTT
V gene: TRBV12-3/TRBV12-4
D gene: -
J gene: TRBJ1-1
clone size: -

CDR3 protein: CASSGGRGYTDTQYF
CDR3 DNA: TGTGCCAGCAGTGGGGGCAGGGGGTACACAGATACGCAGTATTTT
V gene: TRBV6-1
D gene: TRBD1
J gene: TRBJ2-3
clone size: few

CDR3 protein: CASSPGTGKPQHF
CDR3 DNA: TGTGCCAGCAGCCCCGGGACAGGGAAGCCCCAGCATTTT
V gene: TRBV9
D gene: TRBD1
J gene: TRBJ1-5
clone size: many

CDR3 protein: CASSTVSGNTIYF
CDR3 DNA: TGTGCCAGCAGCACAGTCTCTGGAAACACCATATATTTT
V gene: TRBV6-5
D gene: -
J gene: TRBJ1-3
clone size: -

CDR3 protein: CASAGRNYGYTF
CDR3 DNA: TGTGCCAGCGCCGGACGGAACTATGGCTACACCTTC
V gene: TRBV27
D gene: -
J gene: TRBJ1-2
clone size: -

CDR3 protein: CASGQGDSPLHF
CDR3 DNA: TGTGCCAGCGGACAGGGCGATTCACCCCTCCACTTT
V gene: TRBV6-5
D gene: TRBD1
J gene: TRBJ1-6
clone size: -

CDR3 protein: CASSYFLDRTYNEQFF
CDR3 DNA: TGTGCCAGCAGTTACTTTCTAGACCGAACCTACAATGAGCAGTTCTTC
V gene: TRBV6-6
D gene: -
J gene: TRBJ2-1
clone size: few

CDR3 protein: CASSLGPASDEQYF
CDR3 DNA: TGCGCCAGCAGCTTGGGACCGGCTTCCGACGAGCAGTACTTC
V gene: TRBV5-1
D gene: -
J gene: TRBJ2-7
clone size: many

CDR3 protein: CASSNDRTGYTF
CDR3 DNA: TGTGCCAGCAGCAACGATCGGACAGGCTACACCTTC
V gene: TRBV7-2
D gene: -
J gene: TRBJ1-2
clone size: many

CDR3 protein: CASSFRWAASDTQYF
CDR3 DNA: TGTGCCAGCAGTTTCCGCTGGGCAGCTTCAGATACGCAGTATTTT
V gene: TRBV12-3/TRBV12-4
D gene: -
J gene: TRBJ2-3
clone size: few

CDR3 protein: CASRPSTWQPQHF
CDR3 DNA: TGTGCCAGCAGGCCCTCGACCTGGCAGCCCCAGCATTTT
V gene: TRBV6-6
D gene: -
J gene: TRBJ1-5
clone size: -

CDR3 protein: CAISGEETQYF
CDR3 DNA: TGTGCCATCAGTGGGGAAGAGACCCAGTACTTC
V gene: TRBV10-3
D gene: -
J gene: TRBJ2-5
clone size: many

CDR3 protein: CASSFPPGQGAETQYF
CDR3 DNA: TGTGCCAGCAGCTTTCCTCCGGGACAGGGGGCGGAGACCCAGTACTTC
V gene: TRBV5-5
D gene: TRBD1
J gene: TRBJ2-5
clone size: -

CDR3 protein: CASSPFEGGEDTEAFF
CDR3 DNA: TGTGCCAGCTCACCTTTCGAAGGGGGCGAGGACACTGAAGCTTTCTTT
V gene: TRBV18
D gene: TRBD1
J gene: TRBJ1-1
clone size: few

CDR3 protein: CASSLNRGGGETQYF
CDR3 DNA: TGTGCCAGCAGCTTAAATAGGGGCGGGGGAGAGACCCAGTACTTC
V gene: TRBV7-2
D gene: TRBD2
J gene: TRBJ2-5
clone size: -

CDR3 protein: CASGMDYNEQFF
CDR3 DNA: TGTGCCAGCGGGATGGACTACAATGAGCAGTTCTTC
V gene: TRBV2
D gene: -
J gene: TRBJ2-1
clone size: -

CDR3 protein: CASSSLAGTTDTQYF
CDR3 DNA: TGTGCCAGCAGCTCCCTGGCGGGGACCACAGATACGCAGTATTTT
V gene: TRBV7-2
D gene: -
J gene: TRBJ2-3
clone size: few

CDR3 protein: CSVRTSGAYNEQFF
CDR3 DNA: TGCAGTGTTCGGACTAGCGGGGCCTACAATGAGCAGTTCTTC
V gene: TRBV20-1
D gene: TRBD2
J gene: TRBJ2-1
clone size: many

CDR3 protein: CASSFRVGRAENSPLHF
CDR3 DNA: TGTGCCAGCAGCTTTCGGGTCGGCAGGGCGGAAAATTCACCCCTCCACTTT
V gene: TRBV7-9
D gene: -
J gene: TRBJ1-6
clone size: few

CDR3 protein: CASSSTKQQGNIDTQYF
CDR3 DNA: TGTGCCAGCAGTTCAACCAAGCAACAGGGGAACATAGATACGCAGTATTTT
V gene: TRBV7-9
D gene: TRBD1
J gene: TRBJ2-3
clone size: -

CDR3 protein: CASSFLGGDTQYF
CDR3 DNA: TGCGCCAGCAGCTTTCTTGGGGGGGATACGCAGTATTTT
V gene: TRBV5-1
D gene: -
J gene: TRBJ2-3
clone size: few

CDR3 protein: CASSTDSYEQYF
CDR3 DNA: TGCGCCAGCAGCACGGACAGCTACGAGCAGTACTTC
V gene: TRBV5-1
D gene: -
J gene: TRBJ2-7
clone size: many

CDR3 protein: CASSPHGTGGYTF
CDR3 DNA: TGTGCCAGTAGCCCACATGGGACCGGTGGCTACACCTTC
V gene: TRBV19
D gene: -
J gene: TRBJ1-2
clone size: few

CDR3 protein: CASSKGYTQYF
CDR3 DNA: TGCGCCAGCAGCAAGGGGTATACGCAGTATTTT
V gene: TRBV4-1
D gene: -
J gene: TRBJ2-3
clone size: -

CDR3 protein: CASSLVASGQSQETQYF
CDR3 DNA: TGCGCCAGCAGCTTGGTAGCTTCAGGACAGTCCCAAGAGACCCAGTACTTC
V gene: TRBV5-1
D gene: -
J gene: TRBJ2-5
clone size: few

CDR3 protein: CAVGRRESNQPQHF
CDR3 DNA: TGTGCCGTCGGACGGAGAGAGAGCAATCAGCCCCAGCATTTT
V gene: TRBV10-3
D gene: -
J gene: TRBJ1-5
clone size: -

CDR3 protein: CASSLTSGGFYNEQFF
CDR3 DNA: TGTGCCAGTAGTTTGACTAGCGGGGGATTTTACAATGAGCAGTTCTTC
V gene: TRBV19
D gene: TRBD2
J gene: TRBJ2-1
clone size: -

CDR3 protein: CASSPDADTQYF
CDR3 DNA: TGTGCCAGCAGTCCTGATGCAGATACGCAGTATTTT
V gene: TRBV6-6
D gene: -
J gene: TRBJ2-3
clone size: many

CDR3 protein: CASSLTGAGELFF
CDR3 DNA: TGTGCCAGCAGCCTGACAGGCGCCGGGGAGCTGTTTTTT
V gene: TRBV6-5
D gene: -
J gene: TRBJ2-2
clone size: many

CDR3 protein: CAWSSTGGPGETQYF
CDR3 DNA: TGTGCCTGGAGTTCGACGGGGGGGCCGGGAGAGACCCAGTACTTC
V gene: TRBV30
D gene: TRBD2
J gene: TRBJ2-5
clone size: many